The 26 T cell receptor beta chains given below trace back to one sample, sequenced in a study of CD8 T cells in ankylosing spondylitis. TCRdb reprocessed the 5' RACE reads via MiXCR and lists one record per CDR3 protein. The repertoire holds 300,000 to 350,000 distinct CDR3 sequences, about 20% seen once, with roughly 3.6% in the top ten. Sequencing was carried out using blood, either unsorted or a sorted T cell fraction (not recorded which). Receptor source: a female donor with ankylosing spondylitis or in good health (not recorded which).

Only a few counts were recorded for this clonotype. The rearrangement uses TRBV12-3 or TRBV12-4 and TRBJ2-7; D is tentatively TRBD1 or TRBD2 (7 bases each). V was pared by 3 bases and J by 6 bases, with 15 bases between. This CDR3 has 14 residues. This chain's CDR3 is CASSLGGGEGEQYF. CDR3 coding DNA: TGTGCCAGCAGTTTGGGAGGGGGCGAGGGCGAGCAGTACTTC.

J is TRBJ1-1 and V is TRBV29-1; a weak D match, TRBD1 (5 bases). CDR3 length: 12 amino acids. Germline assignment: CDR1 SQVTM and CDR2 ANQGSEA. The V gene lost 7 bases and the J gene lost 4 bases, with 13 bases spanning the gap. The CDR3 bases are TGCAGCGGGGCCCGGGGGACCACTGAAGCTTTCTTT. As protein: CSGARGTTEAFF.

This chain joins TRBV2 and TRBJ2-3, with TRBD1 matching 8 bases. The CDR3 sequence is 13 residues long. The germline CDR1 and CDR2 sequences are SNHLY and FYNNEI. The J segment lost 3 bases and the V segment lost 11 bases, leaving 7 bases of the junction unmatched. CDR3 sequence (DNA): TGTGCCCGACGGACAGGGAATACAGATACGCAGTATTTT. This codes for CARRTGNTDTQYF.

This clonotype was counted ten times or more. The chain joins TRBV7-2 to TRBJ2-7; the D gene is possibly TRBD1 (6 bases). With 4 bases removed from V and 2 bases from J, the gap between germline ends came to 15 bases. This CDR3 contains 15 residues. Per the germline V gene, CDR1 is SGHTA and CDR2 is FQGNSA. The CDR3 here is CASSSPTGFPYEQYF. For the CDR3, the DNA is TGTGCCAGCAGCTCCCCGACAGGCTTCCCCTACGAGCAGTACTTC.

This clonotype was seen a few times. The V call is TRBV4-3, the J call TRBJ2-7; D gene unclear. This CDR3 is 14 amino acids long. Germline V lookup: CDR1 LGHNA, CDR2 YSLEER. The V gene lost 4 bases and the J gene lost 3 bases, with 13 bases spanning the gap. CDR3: CASSRKKGSYEQYF. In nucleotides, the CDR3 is TGCGCCAGCAGCCGTAAAAAAGGTAGCTACGAGCAGTACTTC.

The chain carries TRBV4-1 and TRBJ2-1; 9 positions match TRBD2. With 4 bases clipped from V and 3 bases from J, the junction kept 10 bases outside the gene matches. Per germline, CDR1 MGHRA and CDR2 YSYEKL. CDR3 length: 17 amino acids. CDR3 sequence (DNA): TGCGCCAGCAGCCCCGTAGGTAGCGGGAGTCTCTACAATGAGCAGTTCTTC. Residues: CASSPVGSGSLYNEQFF.

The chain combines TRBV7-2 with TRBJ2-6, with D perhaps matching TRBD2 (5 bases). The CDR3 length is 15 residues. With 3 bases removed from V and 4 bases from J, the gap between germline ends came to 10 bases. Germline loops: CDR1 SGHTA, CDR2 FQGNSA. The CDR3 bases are TGTGCCAGCAGCTTGAGCACGGGGGGGGCCAACGTCCTGACTTTC. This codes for CASSLSTGGANVLTF.

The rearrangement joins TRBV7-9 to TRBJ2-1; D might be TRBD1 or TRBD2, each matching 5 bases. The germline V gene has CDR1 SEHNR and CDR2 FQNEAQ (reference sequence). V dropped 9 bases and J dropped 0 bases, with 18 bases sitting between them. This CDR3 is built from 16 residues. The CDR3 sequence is CASTAALGTSYNEQFF. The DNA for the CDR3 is TGTGCCAGTACGGCTGCTCTCGGGACCTCCTACAATGAGCAGTTCTTC.

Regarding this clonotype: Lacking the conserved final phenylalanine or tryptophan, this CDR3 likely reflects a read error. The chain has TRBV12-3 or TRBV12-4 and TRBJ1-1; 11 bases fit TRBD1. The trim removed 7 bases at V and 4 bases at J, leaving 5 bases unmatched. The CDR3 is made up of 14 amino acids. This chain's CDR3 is CASTYGQGATEAFL. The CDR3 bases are TGTGCCAGCACCTACGGACAGGGGGCCACTGAAGCTTTCTTA.

Written as DNA, the CDR3 is TGCGCCAGCAGCTTGACCGACAGGGCTGAAGCTTTCTTT. Residues: CASSLTDRAEAFF. The V and J genes are TRBV5-1 and TRBJ1-1, with 7 bases fitting TRBD1. CDR3 length equals 13 residues. Germline loops: CDR1 SGHRS, CDR2 YFSETQ. J was trimmed by 6 bases and V by 1 base; bases with no gene match: 3.

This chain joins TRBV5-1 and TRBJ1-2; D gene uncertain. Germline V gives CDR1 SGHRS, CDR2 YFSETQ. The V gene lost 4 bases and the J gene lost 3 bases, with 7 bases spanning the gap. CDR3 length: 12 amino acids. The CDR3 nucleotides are TGCGCCAGCAGCGACGGGGACTATGGCTACACCTTC. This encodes CASSDGDYGYTF. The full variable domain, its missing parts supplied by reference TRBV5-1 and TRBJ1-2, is KAGVTQTPRYLIKTRGQQVTLSCSPISGHRSVSWYQQTPGQGLQFLFEYFSETQRNKGNFPGRFSGRQFSNSRSEMNVSTLELGDSALYLCASSDGDYGYTFGSGTRLTVV.

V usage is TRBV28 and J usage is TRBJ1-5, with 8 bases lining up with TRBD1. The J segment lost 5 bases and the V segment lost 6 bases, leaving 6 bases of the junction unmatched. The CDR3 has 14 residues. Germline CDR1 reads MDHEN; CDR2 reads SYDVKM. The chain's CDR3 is CASSRTGWDQPQHF. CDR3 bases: TGTGCCAGCAGCCGGACAGGGTGGGATCAGCCCCAGCATTTT.

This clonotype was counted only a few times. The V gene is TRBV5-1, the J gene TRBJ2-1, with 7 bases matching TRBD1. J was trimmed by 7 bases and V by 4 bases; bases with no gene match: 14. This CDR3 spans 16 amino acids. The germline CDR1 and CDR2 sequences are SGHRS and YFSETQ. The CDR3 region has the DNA TGCGCCAGCAGCCCGACAGGGATTAGGGTAACGAATGAGCAGTTCTTC. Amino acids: CASSPTGIRVTNEQFF.

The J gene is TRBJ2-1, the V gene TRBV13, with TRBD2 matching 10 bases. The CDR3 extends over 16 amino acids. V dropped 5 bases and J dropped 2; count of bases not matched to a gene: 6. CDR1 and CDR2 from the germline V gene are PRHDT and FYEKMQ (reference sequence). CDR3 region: CASSPRAGGAYNEQFF. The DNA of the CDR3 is TGTGCCAGCAGCCCTAGAGCGGGAGGGGCCTACAATGAGCAGTTCTTC.

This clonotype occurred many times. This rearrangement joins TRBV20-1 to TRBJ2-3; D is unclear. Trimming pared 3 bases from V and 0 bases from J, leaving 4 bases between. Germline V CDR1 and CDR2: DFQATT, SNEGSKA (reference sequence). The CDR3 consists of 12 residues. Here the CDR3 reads CSARTSTDTQYF. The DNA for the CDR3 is TGCAGTGCTAGGACTAGCACAGATACGCAGTATTTT.

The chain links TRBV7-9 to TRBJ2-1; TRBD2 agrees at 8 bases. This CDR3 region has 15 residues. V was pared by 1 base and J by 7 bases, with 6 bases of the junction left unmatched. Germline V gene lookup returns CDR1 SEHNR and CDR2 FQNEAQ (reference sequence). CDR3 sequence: CASSLDGTRMNEQFF. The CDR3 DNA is TGTGCCAGCAGCTTAGACGGGACTAGAATGAATGAGCAGTTCTTC.

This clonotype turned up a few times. The CDR3: CASSRTPLDNGELFF. As DNA, the CDR3 is TGTGCCAGCAGCCGGACACCTCTAGACAACGGGGAGCTGTTTTTT. The V and J genes are TRBV12-3 or TRBV12-4 and TRBJ2-2; a weak D match, TRBD1 (5 bases). The germline V and J ends were trimmed by 6 bases and 7 bases, with 18 bases remaining between them. There are 15 residues in the CDR3.

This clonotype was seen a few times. This CDR3 reads CASSVDLAETDTQYF. The CDR3 region has the DNA TGTGCCAGCAGCGTCGACCTAGCGGAAACAGATACGCAGTATTTT. V is TRBV9 and J is TRBJ2-3; 7 nucleotides line up with TRBD2. Germline V CDR1 and CDR2: SGDLS, YYNGEE. There are 15 residues in the CDR3. The V segment lost 2 bases and the J segment 3 bases; nucleotides outside the gene matches: 6.

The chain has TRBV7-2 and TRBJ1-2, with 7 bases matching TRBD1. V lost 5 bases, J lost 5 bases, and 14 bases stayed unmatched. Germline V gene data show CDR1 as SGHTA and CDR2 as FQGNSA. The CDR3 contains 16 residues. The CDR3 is CASSPRESRQGYGYTF. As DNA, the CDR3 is TGTGCCAGCAGCCCCCGGGAAAGTCGACAGGGATATGGCTACACCTTC. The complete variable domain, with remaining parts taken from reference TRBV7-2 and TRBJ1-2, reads GAGVSQSPSNKVTEKGKDVELRCDPISGHTALYWYRQSLGQGLEFLIYFQGNSAPDKSGLPSDRFSAERTGGSVSTLTIQRTQQEDSAVYLCASSPRESRQGYGYTFGSGTRLTVV.

CDR3 residues: CASMHRGDSGYTF. In nucleotides, the CDR3 is TGTGCCAGCATGCACAGGGGTGACAGTGGCTACACCTTC. The chain has TRBV2 and TRBJ1-2, with 7 nucleotides matching TRBD1. The trim removed 7 bases at V and 7 bases at J, leaving 9 bases unmatched. The germline V gene has CDR1 SNHLY and CDR2 FYNNEI. This CDR3 is built from 13 residues. Based on the CDR3 plus reference TRBV2 and TRBJ1-2, the full variable domain is EPEVTQTPSHQVTQMGQEVILRCVPISNHLYFYWYRQILGQKVEFLVSFYNNEISEKSEIFDDQFSVERPDGSNFTLKIRSTKLEDSAMYFCASMHRGDSGYTFGSGTRLTVV.

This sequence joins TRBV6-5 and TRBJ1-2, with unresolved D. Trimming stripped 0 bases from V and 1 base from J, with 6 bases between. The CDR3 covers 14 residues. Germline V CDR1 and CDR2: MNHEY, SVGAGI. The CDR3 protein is CASSYSVGNYGYTF. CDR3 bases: TGTGCCAGCAGTTACTCGGTGGGTAACTATGGCTACACCTTC.

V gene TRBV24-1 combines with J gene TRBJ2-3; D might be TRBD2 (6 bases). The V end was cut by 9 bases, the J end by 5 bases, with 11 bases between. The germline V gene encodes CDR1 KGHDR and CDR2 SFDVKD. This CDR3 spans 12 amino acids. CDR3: CATGVGGDTQYF. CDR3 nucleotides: TGTGCCACCGGGGTCGGGGGAGATACGCAGTATTTT.

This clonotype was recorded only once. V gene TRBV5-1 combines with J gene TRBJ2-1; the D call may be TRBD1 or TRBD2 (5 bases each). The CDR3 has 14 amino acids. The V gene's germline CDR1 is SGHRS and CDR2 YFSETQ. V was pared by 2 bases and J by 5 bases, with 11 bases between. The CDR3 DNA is TGCGCCAGCAGCTTCCCGGGACCGCACAATGAGCAGTTCTTC. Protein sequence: CASSFPGPHNEQFF.

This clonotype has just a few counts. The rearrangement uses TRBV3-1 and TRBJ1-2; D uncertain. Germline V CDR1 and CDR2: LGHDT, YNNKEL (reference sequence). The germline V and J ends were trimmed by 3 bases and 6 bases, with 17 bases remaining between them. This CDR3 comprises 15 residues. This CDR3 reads CASSQGGVGWDGYTF. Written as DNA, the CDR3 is TGTGCCAGCAGCCAGGGAGGTGTGGGGTGGGATGGCTACACCTTC. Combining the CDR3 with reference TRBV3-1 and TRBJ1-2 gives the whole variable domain DTAVSQTPKYLVTQMGNDKSIKCEQNLGHDTMYWYKQDSKKFLKIMFSYNNKELIINETVPNRFSPKSPDKAHLNLHINSLELGDSAVYFCASSQGGVGWDGYTFGSGTRLTVV.

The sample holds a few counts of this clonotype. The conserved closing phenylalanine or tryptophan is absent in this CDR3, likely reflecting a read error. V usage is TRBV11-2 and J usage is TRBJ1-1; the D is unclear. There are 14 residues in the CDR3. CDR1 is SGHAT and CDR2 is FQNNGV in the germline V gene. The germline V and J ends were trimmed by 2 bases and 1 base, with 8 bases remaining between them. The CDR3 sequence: CASSLHPGNTEAFL. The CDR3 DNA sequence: TGTGCCAGCAGCTTACACCCCGGGAACACTGAAGCTTTCCTT.

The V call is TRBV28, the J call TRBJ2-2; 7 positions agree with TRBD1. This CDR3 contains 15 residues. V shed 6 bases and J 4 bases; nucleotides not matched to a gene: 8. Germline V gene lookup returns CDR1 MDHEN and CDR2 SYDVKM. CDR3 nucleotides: TGTGCCAGCAGCCCTTTCAGGGGGATCACCGGGGAGCTGTTTTTT. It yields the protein CASSPFRGITGELFF.